This section outlines one TCR beta chain sequence together with its context. The entry originates in a study of patients and donors after allogeneic stem cell transplantation. TCRdb re-analysed the RT-PCR reads in MiXCR, keeping a single row per CDR3 protein. The sample holds about 210,000 distinct CDR3 sequences, around 40% seen once. V lost 7 bases and J 2 bases, leaving 6 bases between the germline ends. The CDR3 contains 12 residues. Per germline, CDR1 KGHDR and CDR2 SFDVKD. The clonotype comes from a human donor who was either an allogeneic HSCT recipient or a stem cell or donor lymphocyte infusion donor (not recorded which). It is not recorded whose cells these are; they may come from a transplant donor. This chain joins TRBV24-1 and TRBJ2-3; no firm D call. Sequences were obtained from blood, either unsorted or a sorted T cell fraction (not recorded which). As DNA, the CDR3 is TGTGCCACCAGCCGGTCCACAGATACGCAGTATTTT. Its protein product is CATSRSTDTQYF.